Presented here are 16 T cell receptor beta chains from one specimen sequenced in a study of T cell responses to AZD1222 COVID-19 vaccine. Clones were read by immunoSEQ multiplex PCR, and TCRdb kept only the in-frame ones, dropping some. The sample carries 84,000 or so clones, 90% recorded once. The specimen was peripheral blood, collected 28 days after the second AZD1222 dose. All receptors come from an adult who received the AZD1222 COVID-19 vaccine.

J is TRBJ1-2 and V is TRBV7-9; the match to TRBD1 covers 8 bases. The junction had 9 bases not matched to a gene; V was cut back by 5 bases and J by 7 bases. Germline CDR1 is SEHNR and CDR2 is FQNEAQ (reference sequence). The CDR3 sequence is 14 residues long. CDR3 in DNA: TGTGCCAGCAGCCTAGGACAGGGTGTAGGTGGCTACACCTTC. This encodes CASSLGQGVGGYTF. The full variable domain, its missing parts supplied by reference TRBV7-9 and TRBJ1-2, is DTGVSQNPRHKITKRGQNVTFRCDPISEHNRLYWYRQTLGQGPEFLTYFQNEAQLEKSRLLSDRFSAERPKGSFSTLEIQRTEQGDSAMYLCASSLGQGVGGYTFGSGTRLTVV.

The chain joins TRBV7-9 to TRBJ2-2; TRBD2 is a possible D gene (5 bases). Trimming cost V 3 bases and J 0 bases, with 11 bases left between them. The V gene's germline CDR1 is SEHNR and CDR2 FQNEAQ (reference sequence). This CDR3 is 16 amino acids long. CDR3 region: CASSFERGSNTGELFF. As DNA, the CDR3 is TGTGCCAGCAGCTTTGAACGGGGATCGAACACCGGGGAGCTGTTTTTT.

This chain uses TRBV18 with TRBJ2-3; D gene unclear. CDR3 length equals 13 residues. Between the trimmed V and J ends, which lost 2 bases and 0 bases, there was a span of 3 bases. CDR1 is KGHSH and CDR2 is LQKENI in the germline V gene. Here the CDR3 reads CASSPGSTDTQYF. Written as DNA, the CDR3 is TGTGCCAGCTCACCAGGCAGCACAGATACGCAGTATTTT.

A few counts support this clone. The CDR3 DNA follows: TGTGCCAGCAGCCAAGGGGAGGAAAAACTGTTTTTT. Its translation: CASSQGEEKLFF. The chain recombines TRBV9 with TRBJ1-4, with D perhaps TRBD1 (5 bases). CDR1 SGDLS and CDR2 YYNGEE come from the germline V gene. Trimming left V 4 bases short and J 8 bases short, with 9 bases between. The CDR3 has 12 amino acids.

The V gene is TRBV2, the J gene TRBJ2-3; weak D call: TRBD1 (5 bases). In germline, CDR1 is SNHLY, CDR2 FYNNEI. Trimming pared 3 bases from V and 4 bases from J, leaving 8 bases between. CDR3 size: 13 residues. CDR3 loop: CASSDQGSDTQYF. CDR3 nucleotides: TGTGCCAGCAGTGATCAGGGATCAGATACGCAGTATTTT.

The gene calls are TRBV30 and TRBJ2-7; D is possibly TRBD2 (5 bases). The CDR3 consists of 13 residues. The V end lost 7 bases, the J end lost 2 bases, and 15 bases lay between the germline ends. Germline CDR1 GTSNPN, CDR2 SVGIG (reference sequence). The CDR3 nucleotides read TGTGCCTCCCTCATACGGGGTACCTACGAGCAGTACTTC. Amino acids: CASLIRGTYEQYF. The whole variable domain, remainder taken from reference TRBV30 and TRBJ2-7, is SQTIHQWPATLVQPVGSPLSLECTVEGTSNPNLYWYRQAAGRGLQLLFYSVGIGQISSEVPQNLSASRPQDRQFILSSKKLLLSDSGFYLCASLIRGTYEQYFGPGTRLTVT.

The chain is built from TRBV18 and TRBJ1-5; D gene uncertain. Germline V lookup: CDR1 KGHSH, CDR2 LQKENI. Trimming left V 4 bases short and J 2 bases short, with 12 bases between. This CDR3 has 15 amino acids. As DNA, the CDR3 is TGTGCCAGCTCACTTGAAAAGGGTGGCAATCAGCCCCAGCATTTT. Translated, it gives CASSLEKGGNQPQHF.

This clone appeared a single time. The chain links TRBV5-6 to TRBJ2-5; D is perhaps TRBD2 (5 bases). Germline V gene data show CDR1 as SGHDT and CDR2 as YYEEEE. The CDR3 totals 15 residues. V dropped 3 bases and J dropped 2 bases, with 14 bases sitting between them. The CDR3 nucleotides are TGTGCCAGCAGCTCCCGCTGGACTCTACAAGAGACCCAGTACTTC. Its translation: CASSSRWTLQETQYF.

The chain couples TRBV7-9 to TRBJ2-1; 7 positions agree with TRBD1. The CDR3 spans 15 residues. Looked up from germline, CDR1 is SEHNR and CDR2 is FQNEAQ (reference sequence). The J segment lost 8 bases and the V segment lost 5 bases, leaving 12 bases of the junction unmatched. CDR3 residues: CASSPDSTGRDEQFF. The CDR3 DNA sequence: TGTGCCAGCAGCCCAGACTCGACAGGGCGCGATGAGCAGTTCTTC.

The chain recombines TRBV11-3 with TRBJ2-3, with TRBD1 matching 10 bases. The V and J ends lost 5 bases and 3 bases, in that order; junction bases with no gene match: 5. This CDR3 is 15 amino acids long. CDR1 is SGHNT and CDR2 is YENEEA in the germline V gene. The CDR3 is CASSRTGGVTDTQYF. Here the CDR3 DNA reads TGTGCCAGCAGCCGGACAGGGGGAGTAACAGATACGCAGTATTTT.

The CDR3 spells CASSPRTGNEQFF. The CDR3 DNA reads as TGTGCCAGCTCACCCCGGACAGGGAATGAGCAGTTCTTC. This chain uses TRBV18 with TRBJ2-1; 8 bases are shared with TRBD1. Germline V lookup: CDR1 KGHSH, CDR2 LQKENI. The CDR3 length is 13 residues. J gave up 7 bases and V 3 bases, and 2 bases lay outside the gene matches.

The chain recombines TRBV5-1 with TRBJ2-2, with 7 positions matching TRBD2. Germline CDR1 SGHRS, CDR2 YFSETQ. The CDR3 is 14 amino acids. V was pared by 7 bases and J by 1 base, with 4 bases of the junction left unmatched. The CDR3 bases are TGCGCCAGCGGCGGGGGAAAGAACACCGGGGAGCTGTTTTTT. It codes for CASGGGKNTGELFF.

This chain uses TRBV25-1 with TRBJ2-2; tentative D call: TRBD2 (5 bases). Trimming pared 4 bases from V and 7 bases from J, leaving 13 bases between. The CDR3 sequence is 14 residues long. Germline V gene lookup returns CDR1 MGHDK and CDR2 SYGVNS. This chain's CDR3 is CASSVSGIIGELFF. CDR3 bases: TGTGCCAGCAGTGTGTCGGGGATCATCGGGGAGCTGTTTTTT. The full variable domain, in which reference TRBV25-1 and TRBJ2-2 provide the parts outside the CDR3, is EADIYQTPRYLVIGTGKKITLECSQTMGHDKMYWYQQDPGMELHLIHYSYGVNSTEKGDLSSESTVSRIRTEHFPLTLESARPSHTSQYLCASSVSGIIGELFFGEGSRLTVL.

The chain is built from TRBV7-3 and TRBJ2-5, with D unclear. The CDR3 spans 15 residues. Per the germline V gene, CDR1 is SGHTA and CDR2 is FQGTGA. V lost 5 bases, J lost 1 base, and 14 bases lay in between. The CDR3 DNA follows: TGTGCCAGCAGCCCCACCGGACGTTCCCAAGAGACCCAGTACTTC. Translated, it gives CASSPTGRSQETQYF.

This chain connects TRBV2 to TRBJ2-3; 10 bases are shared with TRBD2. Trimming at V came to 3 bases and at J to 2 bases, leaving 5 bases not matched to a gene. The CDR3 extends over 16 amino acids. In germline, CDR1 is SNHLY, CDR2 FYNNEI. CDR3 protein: CASSDSAGGNTDTQYF. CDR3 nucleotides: TGTGCCAGCAGTGATTCAGCGGGGGGGAACACAGATACGCAGTATTTT.

CDR3 sequence (DNA): TGTGCCTGGAGGGCCCTTGTGGGCGGGGGGCATGGCTACACCTTC. This translates into CAWRALVGGGHGYTF. V gene TRBV30 combines with J gene TRBJ1-2, with D possibly being TRBD1 (6 bases). Germline CDR1 is GTSNPN and CDR2 is SVGIG (reference sequence). Trimming stripped 3 bases from V and 6 bases from J, with 20 bases between. This CDR3 is built from 15 residues.